The 22 T cell receptor beta chains listed next were all sequenced from one sample in a study of identical twins. TCRdb fed the 5' RACE reads into MiXCR, producing one record per CDR3 protein. The sample includes 650,000 to 750,000 distinct CDR3 sequences, about 20% of them seen just once. This same sample was also part of a study on T cells expressing NK-cell markers.

The source material was PBMCs. These receptors all stem from a woman under 30 in good health.

A few counts support this clonotype. This chain links TRBV28 with TRBJ2-7; D may match TRBD1 or TRBD2 (5 bases each). Trimming took off 8 bases at V and 4 bases at J, with 12 bases between the two ends. The CDR3 extends over 12 amino acids. The V gene's germline CDR1 is MDHEN and CDR2 SYDVKM. Here the CDR3 reads CASYDEGYEQYF. CDR3 coding DNA: TGTGCCAGCTATGATGAGGGGTACGAGCAGTACTTC.

The rearrangement links TRBV12-3 or TRBV12-4 to TRBJ1-1; tentative D call: TRBD1 (5 bases). The germline V and J ends were trimmed by 8 bases and 4 bases, with 17 bases remaining between them. This CDR3 contains 14 residues. This CDR3 is CASLKTGAGTEAFF. As DNA, the CDR3 is TGTGCCAGCCTAAAAACAGGTGCTGGCACTGAAGCTTTCTTT.

This clonotype has a handful of counts. The junction departs from the called germline gene at one end, perhaps through a read error. The V gene is TRBV6-1, the J gene TRBJ1-2; possible D gene TRBD1, 6 bases. The CDR3 sequence is 14 residues long. The germline gives CDR1 MNHNS, CDR2 SASEGT. CDR3 sequence reads: CVSRKGVGVYGYTF. In DNA, the CDR3 is TGTGTCAGCAGGAAGGGGGTCGGAGTCTATGGCTACACCTTC.

The J gene is TRBJ1-6, the V gene TRBV3-1; D is uncertain. Trimming removed 0 bases at V and 6 bases at J, with 12 bases between. The CDR3 spans 16 residues. CDR1 and CDR2 from the germline V gene are LGHDT and YNNKEL (reference sequence). CDR3 nucleotides: TGTGCCAGCAGCCAAGACAGCCGCAGTTCTAATTCACCCCTCCACTTT. Translated, it gives CASSQDSRSSNSPLHF.

This clonotype appeared a single time. This chain connects TRBV5-1 to TRBJ2-2, with a possible D match to TRBD2 (6 bases). The CDR3 extends over 16 amino acids. Germline values: CDR1 SGHRS, CDR2 YFSETQ. Trimming pared 2 bases from V and 2 bases from J, leaving 13 bases between. Here the CDR3 reads CASSLIGGKNTGELFF. The CDR3 DNA is TGCGCCAGCAGCTTAATTGGGGGGAAAAACACCGGGGAGCTGTTTTTT.

This clonotype was seen a handful of times. In DNA, the CDR3 is TGTGCCAGCAGCCCTAAGCAGAGCGGGCCAGATACGCAGTATTTT. Translating gives CASSPKQSGPDTQYF. This chain joins TRBV7-9 and TRBJ2-3; TRBD2 might be the D (6 bases). CDR3 length equals 15 residues. Germline CDR1 reads SEHNR; CDR2 reads FQNEAQ (reference sequence). Trimming shortened V by 5 bases and J by 4 bases, and 16 bases separated the two germline ends.

This clonotype occurred a few times. V gene TRBV27 combines with J gene TRBJ2-1; 8 bases are shared with TRBD2. Germline V gene sequence: CDR1 MNHEY, CDR2 SMNVEV (reference sequence). This CDR3 is 16 amino acids long. Unmatched junction bases numbered 6, after V lost 5 bases and J lost 0 bases. The CDR3 DNA reads TGTGCCAGCAGTCCTAAAGCGGGAGACTCCTACAATGAGCAGTTCTTC. It is translated as CASSPKAGDSYNEQFF.

This clonotype was detected ten times or more. The chain couples TRBV29-1 to TRBJ1-1, with 8 bases that match TRBD1. The CDR3 contains 14 residues. The ends lost 6 bases at V and 2 bases at J; junction bases unmatched: 8. The germline gives CDR1 SQVTM, CDR2 ANQGSEA. CDR3 DNA: TGCAGCGTGGCAACAGGGGGATTAAACACTGAAGCTTTCTTT. It translates to CSVATGGLNTEAFF.

This clonotype was counted a few times. This chain links TRBV7-8 with TRBJ2-1; D not certain. V gave up 1 base and J gave up 5 bases, with 9 bases separating them. Per germline, CDR1 SGHVS and CDR2 FQNEAQ. CDR3 length: 14 amino acids. CDR3 coding DNA: TGTGCCAGCAGCTTAGTCTCCCCCGACAATGAGCAGTTCTTC. Translating it yields CASSLVSPDNEQFF.

The CDR3 DNA is TGCAGTGCCCCTCCGGGCCACACAGATACGCAGTATTTT. Protein sequence: CSAPPGHTDTQYF. The chain links TRBV20-1 to TRBJ2-3; no definite D call. The V end lost 6 bases, the J end lost 2 bases, and 12 bases lay between the germline ends. Germline V lookup: CDR1 DFQATT, CDR2 SNEGSKA (reference sequence). This CDR3 has 13 residues.

The V and J genes are TRBV12-3 or TRBV12-4 and TRBJ2-7; no clear D. Trimming cost V 3 bases and J 7 bases, with 13 bases left between them. The CDR3 is made up of 13 amino acids. CDR3 sequence: CASSFRAAGEQYF. The CDR3 DNA follows: TGTGCCAGCAGTTTTAGGGCGGCTGGGGAGCAGTACTTC.

The chain combines TRBV20-1 with TRBJ2-5; the match to TRBD2 covers 8 bases. The germline V gene has CDR1 DFQATT and CDR2 SNEGSKA (reference sequence). CDR3 length: 14 residues. The V gene end was trimmed by 6 bases and the J gene end by 2 bases; junction bases not matched to a gene: 8. The CDR3 sequence is CSALAGPSQETQYF. The CDR3 DNA reads TGCAGTGCCTTAGCGGGACCGTCGCAAGAGACCCAGTACTTC.

This clonotype has more than one count but fewer than ten. The chain couples TRBV24-1 to TRBJ2-3; D remains unclear. CDR1 and CDR2 from the germline V gene are KGHDR and SFDVKD. The CDR3 is 13 amino acids. V lost 5 bases to trimming and J lost 5 bases, with 10 bases between them. As DNA, the CDR3 is TGTGCCACCAGTGGAGGAAGCCGAGATACGCAGTATTTT. Residues: CATSGGSRDTQYF.

This clonotype was counted ten times or more. The V call is TRBV27, the J call TRBJ2-1; D may correspond to TRBD1 or TRBD2 (5 bases each). CDR3 length equals 12 residues. Germline CDR1 MNHEY, CDR2 SMNVEV (reference sequence). Deletions cut 1 base from V and 13 bases from J, with 11 bases between. The chain's CDR3 is CASSLWGRIQFF. DNA of the CDR3: TGTGCCAGCAGTTTATGGGGACGTATCCAGTTCTTC.

The CDR3 DNA reads TGTGCCAGCAGCGGGGTTCCGGGGAGGAATGAGCAGTTCTTC. This encodes CASSGVPGRNEQFF. The J gene is TRBJ2-1, the V gene TRBV11-2, with D possibly TRBD2 on 6 matching bases. Trimming took 5 bases from V and 7 from J, leaving 15 bases between them. Germline assignment: CDR1 SGHAT and CDR2 FQNNGV. The CDR3 has 14 residues.

The chain couples TRBV30 to TRBJ2-1; D remains unclear. The CDR3 has 13 residues. Germline V gene data show CDR1 as GTSNPN and CDR2 as SVGIG (reference sequence). V lost 0 bases to trimming and J lost 8 bases, with 11 bases between them. This CDR3 is CAWSVGLTYEQFF. The CDR3 DNA is TGTGCCTGGAGTGTAGGGCTAACCTATGAGCAGTTCTTC.

This sequence joins TRBV5-1 and TRBJ1-3; D remains ambiguous. CDR1 and CDR2 from the germline V gene are SGHRS and YFSETQ. This CDR3 contains 15 residues. The V and J ends lost 2 bases and 0 bases respectively, with 9 bases between them. The CDR3 nucleotides are TGCGCCAGCAGCTTCAACAGAGGCTCTGGAAACACCATATATTTT. This gives the protein CASSFNRGSGNTIYF.

The chain carries TRBV11-2 and TRBJ2-1; the D gene is possibly TRBD2 (5 bases). Germline V lookup: CDR1 SGHAT, CDR2 FQNNGV. This CDR3 is built from 17 residues. Between the trimmed V and J ends, which lost 5 bases and 3 bases, there was a span of 20 bases. CDR3 region: CASSLASPRAYYNEQFF. DNA for the CDR3: TGTGCCAGCAGCCTTGCCTCCCCGCGGGCGTACTACAATGAGCAGTTCTTC.

This clonotype was seen more than once but under ten times. The J gene is TRBJ1-5, the V gene TRBV6-6; D remains unclear. The CDR3 consists of 13 residues. V lost 0 bases and J 5 bases, leaving 5 bases between the germline ends. Looked up from germline, CDR1 is MNHNY and CDR2 is SVGAGI (reference sequence). The CDR3 DNA sequence: TGTGCCAGCAGTTACTCGCCGGATCAGCCCCAGCATTTT. Translation: CASSYSPDQPQHF.

This clonotype has a count of ten or more. V gene TRBV6-1 combines with J gene TRBJ2-7; 7 bases are a match to TRBD1. The CDR3 spans 15 residues. Germline V gene lookup returns CDR1 MNHNS and CDR2 SASEGT. With 3 bases clipped from V and 3 bases from J, the junction kept 8 bases outside the gene matches. CDR3 in amino acids: CASSDSPGQFYEQYF. The CDR3 region has the DNA TGTGCCAGCAGTGATTCCCCGGGACAGTTCTACGAGCAGTACTTC.

The table lists this clonotype with a count of one. J is TRBJ2-1 and V is TRBV5-6; TRBD1 or TRBD2 may be the D gene (5 bases each). V lost 10 bases and J 11 bases, leaving 16 bases between the germline ends. CDR3 length equals 11 residues. Germline CDR1 SGHDT, CDR2 YYEEEE. Here the CDR3 DNA reads TGTGCCTCCATGTCCGGGACCCAGCAGTTCTTC. Protein product: CASMSGTQQFF. The full variable domain, in which reference TRBV5-6 and TRBJ2-1 provide the parts outside the CDR3, is DAGVTQSPTHLIKTRGQQVTLRCSPKSGHDTVSWYQQALGQGPQFIFQYYEEEERQRGNFPDRFSGHQFPNYSSELNVNALLLGDSALYLCASMSGTQQFFGPGTRLTVL.

This chain joins TRBV20-1 and TRBJ2-3; 10 nucleotides match TRBD2. V shed 6 bases, J shed 6 bases, and the junction held 6 bases outside the gene matches. This CDR3 is built from 13 residues. The V gene's germline CDR1 is DFQATT and CDR2 SNEGSKA (reference sequence). The chain's CDR3 is CSATRTSGDTQYF. The CDR3 DNA reads TGCAGTGCAACCCGGACTAGCGGTGATACGCAGTATTTT.